The T cell receptor beta chain under discussion was sequenced for a study of T cell responses to AZD1222 COVID-19 vaccine. This clone was seen a single time. Its target is not known. Whole-study results and caveats: It should be noted that donors were predominantly white British and more often female, and clonal diversity was possibly underestimated. Just five to seven people given AZD1222 tested seropositive at baseline.

Sequencing used immunoSEQ multiplex PCR; TCRdb keeps in-frame clones, though not all of them. Seen here are 100,000 to 150,000 clones, roughly 87% observed once, and the top ten hold 1.3% to 1.5%. Between the trimmed V and J ends, which lost 4 bases and 7 bases, there was a span of 17 bases. Germline loops: CDR1 SGHRS, CDR2 YFSETQ. The CDR3 length is 14 residues. The source of this sequence is an adult in good health. Here the sequenced sample was peripheral blood, taken on day 0 of AZD1222 vaccination. The chain is built from TRBV5-1 and TRBJ1-1; no clear D. CDR3: CASSPPRTAGEAFF. CDR3 bases: TGCGCCAGCAGCCCACCCCGTACAGCTGGTGAAGCTTTCTTT. Full variable domain (remainder filled in from reference TRBV5-1 and TRBJ1-1): KAGVTQTPRYLIKTRGQQVTLSCSPISGHRSVSWYQQTPGQGLQFLFEYFSETQRNKGNFPGRFSGRQFSNSRSEMNVSTLELGDSALYLCASSPPRTAGEAFFGQGTRLTVV.